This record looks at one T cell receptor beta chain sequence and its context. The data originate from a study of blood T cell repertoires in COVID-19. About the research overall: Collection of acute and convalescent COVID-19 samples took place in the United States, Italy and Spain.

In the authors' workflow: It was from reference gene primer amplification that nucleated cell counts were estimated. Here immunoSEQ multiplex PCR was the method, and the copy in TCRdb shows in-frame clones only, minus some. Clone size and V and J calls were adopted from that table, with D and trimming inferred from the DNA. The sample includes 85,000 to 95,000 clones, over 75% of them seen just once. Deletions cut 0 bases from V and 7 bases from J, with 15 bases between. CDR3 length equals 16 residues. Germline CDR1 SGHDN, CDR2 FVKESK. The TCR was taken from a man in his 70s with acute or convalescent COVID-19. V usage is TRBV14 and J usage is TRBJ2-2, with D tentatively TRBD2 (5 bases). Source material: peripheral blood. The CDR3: CASSQDLGEGLGELFF. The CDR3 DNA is TGTGCCAGCAGCCAAGATTTGGGAGAGGGTCTCGGGGAGCTGTTTTTT.